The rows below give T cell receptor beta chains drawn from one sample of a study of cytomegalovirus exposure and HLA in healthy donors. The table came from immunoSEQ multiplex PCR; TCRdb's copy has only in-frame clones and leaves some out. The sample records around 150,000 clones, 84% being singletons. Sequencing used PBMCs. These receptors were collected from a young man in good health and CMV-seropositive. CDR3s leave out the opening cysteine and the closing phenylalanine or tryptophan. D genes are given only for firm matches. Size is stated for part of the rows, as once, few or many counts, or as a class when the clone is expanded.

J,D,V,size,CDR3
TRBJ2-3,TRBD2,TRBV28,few,ASSFPGLAGGSTDTQY
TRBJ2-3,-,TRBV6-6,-,ASSRLASVPTDTQY
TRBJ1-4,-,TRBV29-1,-,SVWRAGVDEKLF
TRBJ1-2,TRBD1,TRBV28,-,ASSPPGQGAAGYGYT
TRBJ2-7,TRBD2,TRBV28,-,ASLGGSSYEQY
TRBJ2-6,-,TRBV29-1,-,SVLGASGANVLT
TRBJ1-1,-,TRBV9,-,ASSPSGTMNTEAF
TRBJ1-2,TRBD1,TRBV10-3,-,AISAQTGTGGAFGYT
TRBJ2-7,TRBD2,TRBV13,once,ASSYQQIAGGLLEQY
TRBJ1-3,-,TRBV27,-,ASSYGNTIY
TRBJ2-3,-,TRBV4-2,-,ASSQVERAFGADTQY
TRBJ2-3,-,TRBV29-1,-,SVASAESTDTQY
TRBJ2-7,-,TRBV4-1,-,ASSQVRSGPEQY
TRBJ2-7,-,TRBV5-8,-,ASSSSGGTALSYEQY
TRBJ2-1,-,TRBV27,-,ASSHPGLGGGEQF
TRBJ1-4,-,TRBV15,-,ATSRGQNEKLF
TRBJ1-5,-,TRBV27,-,ASSLAGSSNQPQH
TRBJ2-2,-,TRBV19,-,ASGDFPRAGELF
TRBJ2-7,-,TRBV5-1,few,ASSLRDYEQY
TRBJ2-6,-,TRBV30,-,AWTTGAGANVLT
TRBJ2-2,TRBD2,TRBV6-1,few,ASSVSGRGGELF
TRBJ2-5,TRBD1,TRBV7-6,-,ATESFRDRGKETQY
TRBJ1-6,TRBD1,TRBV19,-,ASSTNRDRANSPLH